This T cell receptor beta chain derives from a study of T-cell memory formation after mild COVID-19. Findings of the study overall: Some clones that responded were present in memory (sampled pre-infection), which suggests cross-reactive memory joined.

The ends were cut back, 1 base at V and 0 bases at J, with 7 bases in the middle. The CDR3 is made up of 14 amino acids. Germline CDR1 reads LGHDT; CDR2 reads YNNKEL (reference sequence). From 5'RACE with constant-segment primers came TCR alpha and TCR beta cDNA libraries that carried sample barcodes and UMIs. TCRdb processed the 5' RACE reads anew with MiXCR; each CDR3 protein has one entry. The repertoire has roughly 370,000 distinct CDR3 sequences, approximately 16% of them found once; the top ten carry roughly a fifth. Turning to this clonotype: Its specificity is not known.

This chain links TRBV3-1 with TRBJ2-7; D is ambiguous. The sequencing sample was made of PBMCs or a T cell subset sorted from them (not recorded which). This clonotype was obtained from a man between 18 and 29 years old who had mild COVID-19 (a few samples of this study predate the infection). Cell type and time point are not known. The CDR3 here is CASSQARSSYEQYV. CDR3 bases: TGTGCCAGCAGCCAAGCTCGGAGCTCCTACGAGCAGTACGTC.